The entry that follows covers one T cell receptor (beta chain) sequence. No antigen is known for it. TCRdb's table, derived via immunoSEQ multiplex PCR, lists solely in-frame clones and lacks some. The sample holds about 29,000 clones, approximately 90% seen once. CDR1 and CDR2 (germline): SGDLS, YYNGEE. Trimming stripped 4 bases from V and 4 bases from J, with 14 bases between. The CDR3 runs 15 residues. This specimen comes from a study of T cells in localized non-small cell lung cancer. Notes on the study in general: One tumor region alone was sequenced, and heterogeneity therefore remains possible. Uninvolved neighboring lung showed the greatest T cell clonality, exceeding tumor. Adjacent lung tissue had a median about 57 of the top 100 clones found in the tumor. Longer overall survival was associated with a higher density of T cells in the blood.

The sequence was collected from a male donor older than 55 with stage I lung adenocarcinoma. The J gene is TRBJ2-2, the V gene TRBV9; D remains ambiguous. Material: peripheral blood, obtained before any cancer treatment. CDR3 in DNA: TGTGCCAGCAGCCCGACTCTCACAGCCACCGGGGAGCTGTTTTTT. Its translation is CASSPTLTATGELFF.